This is a list of T cell receptor beta chains from one sample in a study of T cell changes during pregnancy in multiple sclerosis. TCRdb's table, derived via immunoSEQ multiplex PCR, lists solely in-frame clones and lacks some. The table shows tens of thousands of clones, with roughly 91% occurring only once. This material consisted of peripheral blood, taken after pregnancy. The source of these receptors is a female donor in good health, enrolled as a control in a pregnancy study. The CDR3 runs from the conserved cysteine through the conserved F or W. The D gene is left open where the match is weak. Expanded clones are given a class, and other clones once, few, many or no size at all.

TRBJ2-1 TRBV7-7 TRBD1 once CASSSGQGPSNEQFF TGTGCTAGCAGCTCTGGACAGGGACCATCCAATGAGCAGTTCTTC
TRBJ1-4 TRBV19 TRBD1 - CASRAGTGTNEKLFF TGTGCCAGTAGGGCCGGGACAGGGACGAATGAAAAACTGTTTTTT
TRBJ2-7 TRBV4-1 TRBD1 few CASSQGLTGREQYF TGCGCCAGCAGCCAAGGTTTGACAGGGCGTGAGCAGTACTTC
TRBJ2-7 TRBV5-4 - - CASSSSGYEQYF TGTGCCAGCAGTTCGAGCGGCTACGAGCAGTACTTC
TRBJ1-2 TRBV2 TRBD1 - CASNAWTGDYGYTF TGTGCCAGCAACGCGTGGACAGGGGACTATGGCTACACCTTC
TRBJ1-2 TRBV11-2 - - CASRPGGGRNYGYTF TGTGCCAGCAGACCCGGGGGGGGGCGTAATTATGGCTACACCTTC
TRBJ2-1 TRBV5-1 TRBD2 - CASSLSGGNTYNEQFF TGCGCCAGCAGCCTTAGCGGGGGCAATACCTACAATGAGCAGTTCTTC
TRBJ1-2 TRBV10-3 - - CAISTDRNYGYTF TGTGCCATCAGCACGGACAGAAACTATGGCTACACCTTC
TRBJ1-1 TRBV12-5 TRBD1 - CASGLGGGQGGEAFF TGTGCTAGTGGTTTGGGCGGCGGACAGGGTGGTGAAGCTTTCTTT
TRBJ1-3 TRBV2 - - CASSGGLSSGNTIYF TGTGCCAGCAGCGGGGGACTTTCCTCTGGAAACACCATATATTTT
TRBJ2-7 TRBV5-6 TRBD1 - CASSFGTGAYEQYF TGTGCCAGCAGCTTCGGGACAGGGGCCTACGAGCAGTACTTC
TRBJ1-2 TRBV19 - - CASRSGQTNYGYTF TGTGCCAGTAGGTCTGGACAGACTAACTATGGCTACACCTTC
TRBJ1-2 TRBV5-1 - - CASSLTGRTGYTF TGCGCCAGCAGCTTGACAGGGCGGACTGGCTACACCTTC
TRBJ1-3 TRBV5-4 - - CASRPGMSGNTIYF TGTGCCAGCCGCCCGGGGATGTCCGGAAACACCATATATTTT
TRBJ2-3 TRBV9 TRBD1 - CASSVDRGDTQYF TGTGCCAGCAGCGTAGACAGGGGCGATACGCAGTATTTT
TRBJ2-3 TRBV7-9 - few CASSLVVQRGTDTQYF TGTGCCAGCAGCTTAGTTGTACAGCGGGGCACAGATACGCAGTATTTT
TRBJ1-2 TRBV7-2 TRBD1 - CASSPNRGGYGYTF TGTGCCAGCAGCCCGAACAGGGGCGGCTATGGCTACACCTTC
TRBJ2-1 TRBV10-3 - - CAISSMSLEQFF TGTGCCATCAGTAGCATGTCACTCGAGCAGTTCTTC
TRBJ2-4 TRBV19 TRBD2 few CASYDGRGIQYF TGTGCCAGTTACGACGGGAGGGGCATTCAGTACTTC
TRBJ1-3 TRBV15 - - CATSFRGAGAYGNTIYF TGTGCCACCAGCTTTCGAGGAGCAGGGGCCTACGGAAACACCATATATTTT
TRBJ2-5 TRBV29-1 - - CSVDPRPSEVGTQYF TGCAGCGTTGACCCCCGACCTAGCGAGGTGGGGACCCAGTACTTC
TRBJ2-3 TRBV5-1 TRBD1 - CASSSKGAGTDTQYF TGCGCCAGCAGCTCAAAGGGGGCGGGCACAGATACGCAGTATTTT
TRBJ2-3 TRBV13 - - CASWGPEADTQYF TGTGCCAGCTGGGGGCCGGAGGCAGATACGCAGTATTTT
TRBJ1-5 TRBV7-9 - - CASSPGVHQPQHF TGTGCCAGCAGCCCAGGGGTTCACCAGCCCCAGCATTTT
TRBJ1-2 TRBV4-1 - - CASSQDSSRRGAGVYGYTF TGCGCCAGCAGCCAAGATAGCTCCCGGAGGGGGGCGGGGGTGTATGGCTACACCTTC
TRBJ2-1 TRBV4-3 TRBD2 - CASSPLLWGGNEQFF TGCGCCAGCAGCCCTCTTTTGTGGGGGGGGAATGAGCAGTTCTTC
TRBJ2-4 TRBV6-5 - - CASSYSGSNIQYF TGTGCCAGCAGTTACAGTGGGAGCAACATTCAGTACTTC
TRBJ1-5 TRBV5-6 TRBD1 - CASSPRSDPGGRSQPQHF TGTGCCAGCAGCCCTCGCTCGGACCCAGGGGGCCGGAGTCAGCCCCAGCATTTT
TRBJ2-7 TRBV18 TRBD1 - CASSPRYPGQGRYEQYF TGTGCCAGCTCACCACGATATCCGGGACAGGGGCGCTACGAGCAGTACTTC
TRBJ1-2 TRBV14 - - CASSNWEGKNYGYTF TGTGCCAGCAGCAACTGGGAGGGCAAGAACTATGGCTACACCTTC
TRBJ2-7 TRBV11-2 TRBD1 - CASSPWTGDEQYF TGTGCCAGCAGCCCCTGGACAGGAGACGAGCAGTACTTC
TRBJ1-2 TRBV7-2 - - CASSLGHGPNYGYTF TGTGCCAGCAGCTTGGGGCACGGCCCTAACTATGGCTACACCTTC
TRBJ1-6 TRBV7-9 TRBD1 - CASSSRRTGGGSPLHF TGTGCCAGCAGCTCCCGTCGGACAGGGGGAGGTTCACCCCTCCACTTT
TRBJ1-3 TRBV7-9 - - CAIHSFGVDTIYF TGTGCCATCCACAGCTTCGGGGTTGACACCATATATTTT
TRBJ2-3 TRBV4-3 - - CASSQDRGYADTQYF TGCGCCAGCAGCCAAGATCGGGGGTACGCAGATACGCAGTATTTT
TRBJ2-2 TRBV7-2 - - CASSSIGVLRELFF TGTGCCAGCAGCTCGATCGGGGTACTCAGGGAGCTGTTTTTT
TRBJ1-2 TRBV7-2 - few CASSLVPSGYTF TGTGCCAGCAGCTTAGTCCCAAGCGGCTACACCTTC
TRBJ2-1 TRBV9 - - CASSPGGLSYNEQFF TGTGCCAGCAGCCCCGGGGGTCTCTCCTACAATGAGCAGTTCTTC
TRBJ2-2 TRBV23-1 TRBD1 - CASSQRTGTVNTGELFF TGCGCCAGCAGTCAACGAACCGGGACAGTAAACACCGGGGAGCTGTTTTTT
TRBJ2-5 TRBV7-2 TRBD2 - CATVPSGRQETQYF TGTGCCACCGTACCTAGCGGCAGACAAGAGACCCAGTACTTC
TRBJ1-2 TRBV30 - once CAWSIGGIGYTF TGTGCCTGGAGTATTGGGGGGATTGGCTACACCTTC